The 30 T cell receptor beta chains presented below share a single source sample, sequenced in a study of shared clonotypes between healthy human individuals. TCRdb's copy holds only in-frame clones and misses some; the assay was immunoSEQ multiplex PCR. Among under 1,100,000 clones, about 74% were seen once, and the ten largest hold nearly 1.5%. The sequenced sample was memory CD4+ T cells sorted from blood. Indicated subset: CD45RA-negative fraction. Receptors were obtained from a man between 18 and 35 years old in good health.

The CDR3 sequence: CASSSPDRVVGYTF. The CDR3 bases are TGTGCCAGCAGTTCGCCTGACAGGGTGGTAGGCTACACCTTC. This chain connects TRBV28 to TRBJ1-2; 7 positions match TRBD1. Trimming cost V 4 bases and J 8 bases; bases outside gene matches: 10. Germline values: CDR1 MDHEN, CDR2 SYDVKM. The CDR3 has 14 amino acids.

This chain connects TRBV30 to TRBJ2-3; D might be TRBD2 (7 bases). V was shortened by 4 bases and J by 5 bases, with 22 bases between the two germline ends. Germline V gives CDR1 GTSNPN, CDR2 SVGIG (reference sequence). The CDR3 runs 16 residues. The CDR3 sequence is CAWTTFLGGQGDTQYF. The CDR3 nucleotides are TGTGCCTGGACTACCTTTTTGGGGGGGCAAGGAGATACGCAGTATTTT.

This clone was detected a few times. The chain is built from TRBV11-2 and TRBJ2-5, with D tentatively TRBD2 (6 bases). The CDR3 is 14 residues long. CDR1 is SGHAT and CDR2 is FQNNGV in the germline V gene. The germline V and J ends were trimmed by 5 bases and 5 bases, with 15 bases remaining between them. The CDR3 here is CASSPLWRVETQYF. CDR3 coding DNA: TGTGCCAGCAGCCCCCTGTGGAGGGTTGAGACCCAGTACTTC. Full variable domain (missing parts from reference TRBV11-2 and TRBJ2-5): EAGVAQSPRYKIIEKRQSVAFWCNPISGHATLYWYQQILGQGPKLLIQFQNNGVVDDSQLPKDRFSAERLKGVDSTLKIQPAKLEDSAVYLCASSPLWRVETQYFGPGTRLLVL.

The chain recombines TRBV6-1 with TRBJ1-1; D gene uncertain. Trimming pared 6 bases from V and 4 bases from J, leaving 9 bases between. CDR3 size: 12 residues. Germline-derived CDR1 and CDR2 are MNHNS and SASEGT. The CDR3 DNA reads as TGTGCCAGCAGGGCTGGGAGCACTGAAGCTTTCTTT. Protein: CASRAGSTEAFF.

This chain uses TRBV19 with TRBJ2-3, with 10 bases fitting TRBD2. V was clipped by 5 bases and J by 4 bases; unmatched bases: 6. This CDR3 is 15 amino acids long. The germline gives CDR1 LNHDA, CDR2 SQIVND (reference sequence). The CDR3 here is CASSLLAGVSDTQYF. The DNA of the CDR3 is TGTGCCAGTAGTCTTCTAGCGGGAGTATCAGATACGCAGTATTTT.

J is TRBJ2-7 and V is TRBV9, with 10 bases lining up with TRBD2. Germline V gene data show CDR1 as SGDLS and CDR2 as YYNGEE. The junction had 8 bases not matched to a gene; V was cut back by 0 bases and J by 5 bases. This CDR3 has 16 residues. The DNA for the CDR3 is TGTGCCAGCAGCGTAGAGGGGCTAGCGGGAGTCAACGAGCAGTACTTC. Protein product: CASSVEGLAGVNEQYF.

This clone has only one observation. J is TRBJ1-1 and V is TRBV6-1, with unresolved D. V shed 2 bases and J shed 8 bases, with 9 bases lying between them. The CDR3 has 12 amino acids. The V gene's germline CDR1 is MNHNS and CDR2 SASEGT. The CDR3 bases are TGTGCCAGCAGTGAAAGGGCGGTCGAAGCTTTCTTT. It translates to CASSERAVEAFF.

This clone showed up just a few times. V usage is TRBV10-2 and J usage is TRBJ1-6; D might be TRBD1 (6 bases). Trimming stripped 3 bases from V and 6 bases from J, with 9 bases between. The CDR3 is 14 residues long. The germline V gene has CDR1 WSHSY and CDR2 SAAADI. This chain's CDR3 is CASSDRTANSPLHF. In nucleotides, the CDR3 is TGCGCCAGCAGTGACCGGACAGCTAATTCACCCCTCCACTTT.

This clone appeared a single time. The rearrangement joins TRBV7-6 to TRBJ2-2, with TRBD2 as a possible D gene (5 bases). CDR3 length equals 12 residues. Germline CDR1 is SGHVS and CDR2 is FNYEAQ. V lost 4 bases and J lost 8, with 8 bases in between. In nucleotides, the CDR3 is TGTGCCAGCAGCTACGGGGAAGGGGAGCTGTTTTTT. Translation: CASSYGEGELFF.

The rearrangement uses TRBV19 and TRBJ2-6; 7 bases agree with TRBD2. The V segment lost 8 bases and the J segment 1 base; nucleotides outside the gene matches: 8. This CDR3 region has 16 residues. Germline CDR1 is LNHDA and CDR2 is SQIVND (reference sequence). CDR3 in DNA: TGTGCCAGTCGCCTCGGGGGGTTGTCTGGGGCCAACGTCCTGACTTTC. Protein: CASRLGGLSGANVLTF. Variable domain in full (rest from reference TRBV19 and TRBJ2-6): DGGITQSPKYLFRKEGQNVTLSCEQNLNHDAMYWYRQDPGQGLRLIYYSQIVNDFQKGDIAEGYSVSREKKESFPLTVTSAQKNPTAFYLCASRLGGLSGANVLTFGAGSRLTVL.

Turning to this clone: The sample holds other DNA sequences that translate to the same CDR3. CDR3 coding DNA: TGTGCCAGCTCCCCGGACACTGAAGCTTTCTTT. Residues: CASSPDTEAFF. J is TRBJ1-1 and V is TRBV18; no clear D. Trimming shortened V by 6 bases and J by 3 bases, and 5 bases separated the two germline ends. The germline V gene encodes CDR1 KGHSH and CDR2 LQKENI. The CDR3 has 11 amino acids.

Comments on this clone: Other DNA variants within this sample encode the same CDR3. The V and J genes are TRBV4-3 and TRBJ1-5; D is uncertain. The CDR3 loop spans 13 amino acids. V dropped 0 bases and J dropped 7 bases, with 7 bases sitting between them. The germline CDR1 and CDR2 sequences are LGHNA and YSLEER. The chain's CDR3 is CASSQDLGQPQHF. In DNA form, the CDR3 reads TGCGCCAGCAGCCAAGATCTTGGCCAGCCCCAGCATTTT.

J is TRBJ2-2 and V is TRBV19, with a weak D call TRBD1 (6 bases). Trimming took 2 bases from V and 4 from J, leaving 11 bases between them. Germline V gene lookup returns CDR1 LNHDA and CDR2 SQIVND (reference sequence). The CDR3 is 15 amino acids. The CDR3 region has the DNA TGTGCCAGTAGTATAACAGGGAGTTTCACCGGGGAGCTGTTTTTT. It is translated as CASSITGSFTGELFF.

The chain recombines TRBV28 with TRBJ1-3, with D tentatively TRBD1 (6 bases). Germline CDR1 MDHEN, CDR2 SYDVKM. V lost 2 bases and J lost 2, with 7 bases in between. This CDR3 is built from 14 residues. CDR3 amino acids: CASSLPGAGNTIYF. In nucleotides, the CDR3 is TGTGCCAGCAGTTTACCAGGGGCTGGAAACACCATATATTTT.

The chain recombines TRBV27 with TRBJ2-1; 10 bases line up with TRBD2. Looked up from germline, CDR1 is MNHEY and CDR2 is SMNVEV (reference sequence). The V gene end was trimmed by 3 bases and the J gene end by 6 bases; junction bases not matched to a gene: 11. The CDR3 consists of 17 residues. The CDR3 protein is CASSLGSGRALGNEQFF. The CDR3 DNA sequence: TGTGCCAGCAGTTTGGGAAGCGGGAGGGCCCTCGGCAATGAGCAGTTCTTC.

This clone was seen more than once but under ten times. This chain's CDR3 is CASSLDGSGALGETQYF. In DNA, the CDR3 is TGTGCCAGCAGCTTAGATGGTAGCGGGGCTCTCGGGGAGACCCAGTACTTC. V usage is TRBV7-8 and J usage is TRBJ2-5; 8 bases match TRBD2. The CDR3 is 17 residues long. Trimming at V came to 1 base and at J to 5 bases, leaving 12 bases not matched to a gene. The germline gives CDR1 SGHVS, CDR2 FQNEAQ.

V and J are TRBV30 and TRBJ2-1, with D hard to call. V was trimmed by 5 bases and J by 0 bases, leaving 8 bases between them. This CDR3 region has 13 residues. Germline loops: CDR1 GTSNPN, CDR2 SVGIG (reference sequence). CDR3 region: CAWGRHSYNEQFF. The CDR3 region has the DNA TGTGCCTGGGGACGCCACTCCTACAATGAGCAGTTCTTC.

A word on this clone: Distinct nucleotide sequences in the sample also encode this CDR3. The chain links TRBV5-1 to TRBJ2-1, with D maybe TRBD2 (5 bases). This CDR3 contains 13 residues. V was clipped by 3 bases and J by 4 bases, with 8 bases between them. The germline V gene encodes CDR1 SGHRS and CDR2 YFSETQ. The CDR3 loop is CASSSTGYNEQFF. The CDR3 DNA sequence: TGCGCCAGCAGCTCTACGGGGTACAATGAGCAGTTCTTC. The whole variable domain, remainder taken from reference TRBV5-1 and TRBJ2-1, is KAGVTQTPRYLIKTRGQQVTLSCSPISGHRSVSWYQQTPGQGLQFLFEYFSETQRNKGNFPGRFSGRQFSNSRSEMNVSTLELGDSALYLCASSSTGYNEQFFGPGTRLTVL.

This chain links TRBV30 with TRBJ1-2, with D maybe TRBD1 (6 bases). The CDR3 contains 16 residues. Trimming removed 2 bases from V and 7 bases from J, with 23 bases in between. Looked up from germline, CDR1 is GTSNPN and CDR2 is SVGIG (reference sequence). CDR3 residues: CAWSLWGGRQGSGYTF. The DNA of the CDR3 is TGTGCCTGGAGTTTGTGGGGGGGCAGGCAGGGGTCTGGCTACACCTTC.

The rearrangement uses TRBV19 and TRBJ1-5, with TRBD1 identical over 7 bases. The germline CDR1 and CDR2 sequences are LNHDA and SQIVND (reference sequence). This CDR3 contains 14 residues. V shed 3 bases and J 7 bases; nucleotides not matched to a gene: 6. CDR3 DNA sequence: TGTGCCAGTAGTATTCGTCAGGGGGGCCAGCCCCAGCATTTT. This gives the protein CASSIRQGGQPQHF. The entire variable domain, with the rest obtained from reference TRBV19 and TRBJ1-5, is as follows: DGGITQSPKYLFRKEGQNVTLSCEQNLNHDAMYWYRQDPGQGLRLIYYSQIVNDFQKGDIAEGYSVSREKKESFPLTVTSAQKNPTAFYLCASSIRQGGQPQHFGDGTRLSIL.

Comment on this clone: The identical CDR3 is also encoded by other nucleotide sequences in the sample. The CDR3 loop is CASSLSRTYEQYF. The DNA for the CDR3 is TGTGCCAGCAGCTTAAGTCGGACCTACGAGCAGTACTTC. This chain uses TRBV7-2 with TRBJ2-7; no firm D call. CDR1 and CDR2 from the germline V gene are SGHTA and FQGNSA. V dropped 2 bases and J dropped 2 bases, with 7 bases sitting between them. The CDR3 covers 13 residues.

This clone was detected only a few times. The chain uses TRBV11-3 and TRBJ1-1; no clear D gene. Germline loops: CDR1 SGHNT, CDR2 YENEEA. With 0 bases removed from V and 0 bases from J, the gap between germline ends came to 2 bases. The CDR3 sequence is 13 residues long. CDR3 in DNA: TGTGCCAGCAGCTTAGAAGTGAACACTGAAGCTTTCTTT. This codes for CASSLEVNTEAFF. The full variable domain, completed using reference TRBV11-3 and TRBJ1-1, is EAGVVQSPRYKIIEKKQPVAFWCNPISGHNTLYWYLQNLGQGPELLIRYENEEAVDDSQLPKDRFSAERLKGVDSTLKIQPAELGDSAVYLCASSLEVNTEAFFGQGTRLTVV.

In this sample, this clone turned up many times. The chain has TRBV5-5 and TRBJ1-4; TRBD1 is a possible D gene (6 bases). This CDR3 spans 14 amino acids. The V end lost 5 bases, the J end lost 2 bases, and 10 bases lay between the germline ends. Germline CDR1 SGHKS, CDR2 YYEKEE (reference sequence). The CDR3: CASRKGGTNEKLFF. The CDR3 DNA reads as TGTGCCAGCAGGAAGGGGGGGACTAATGAAAAACTGTTTTTT.

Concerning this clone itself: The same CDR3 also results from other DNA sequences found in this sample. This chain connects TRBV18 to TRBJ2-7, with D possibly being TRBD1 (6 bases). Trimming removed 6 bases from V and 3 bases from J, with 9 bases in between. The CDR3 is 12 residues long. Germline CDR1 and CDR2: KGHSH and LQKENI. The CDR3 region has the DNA TGTGCCAGCTCCCAACAGGGCTACGAGCAGTACTTC. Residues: CASSQQGYEQYF.

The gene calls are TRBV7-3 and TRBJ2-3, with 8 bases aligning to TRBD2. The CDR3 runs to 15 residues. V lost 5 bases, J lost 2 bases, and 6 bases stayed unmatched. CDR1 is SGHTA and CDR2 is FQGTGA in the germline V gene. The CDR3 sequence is CASSATGGLTDTQYF. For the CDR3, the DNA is TGTGCCAGCAGCGCAACGGGGGGGCTCACAGATACGCAGTATTTT.

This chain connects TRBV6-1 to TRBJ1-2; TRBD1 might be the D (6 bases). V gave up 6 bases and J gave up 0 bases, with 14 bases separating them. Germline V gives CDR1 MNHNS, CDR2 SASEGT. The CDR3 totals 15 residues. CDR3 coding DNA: TGTGCCAGCAGCCCCGGACAGTCGTCTAACTATGGCTACACCTTC. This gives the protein CASSPGQSSNYGYTF.

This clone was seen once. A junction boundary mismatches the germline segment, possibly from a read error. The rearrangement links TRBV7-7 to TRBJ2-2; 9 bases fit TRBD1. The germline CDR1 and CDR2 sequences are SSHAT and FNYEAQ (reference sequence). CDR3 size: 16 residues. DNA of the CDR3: TGTGCTAGCAGCCCGCGGGGGACAGGGATCCCCGGGGAGCTGTTTTTT. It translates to CASSPRGTGIPGELFF.

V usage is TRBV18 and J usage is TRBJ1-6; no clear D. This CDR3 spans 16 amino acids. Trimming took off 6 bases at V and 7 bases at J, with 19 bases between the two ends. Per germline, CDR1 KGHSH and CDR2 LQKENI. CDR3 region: CASSPRIPAENSPLHF. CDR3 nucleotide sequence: TGTGCCAGCTCTCCGCGGATCCCGGCCGAAAATTCACCCCTCCACTTT.

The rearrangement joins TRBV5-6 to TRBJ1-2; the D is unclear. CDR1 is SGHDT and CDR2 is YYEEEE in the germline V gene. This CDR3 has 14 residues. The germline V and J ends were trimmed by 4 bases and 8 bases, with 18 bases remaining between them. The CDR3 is CASSRQPPLVGYTF. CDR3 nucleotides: TGTGCCAGCAGCCGCCAGCCCCCATTAGTCGGCTACACCTTC.

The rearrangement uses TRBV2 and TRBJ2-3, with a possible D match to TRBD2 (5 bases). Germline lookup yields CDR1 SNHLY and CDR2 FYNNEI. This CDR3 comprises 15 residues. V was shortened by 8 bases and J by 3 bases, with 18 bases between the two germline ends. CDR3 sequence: CASPRGEGETDTQYF. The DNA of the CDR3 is TGTGCCAGCCCCCGGGGAGAGGGCGAAACAGATACGCAGTATTTT.